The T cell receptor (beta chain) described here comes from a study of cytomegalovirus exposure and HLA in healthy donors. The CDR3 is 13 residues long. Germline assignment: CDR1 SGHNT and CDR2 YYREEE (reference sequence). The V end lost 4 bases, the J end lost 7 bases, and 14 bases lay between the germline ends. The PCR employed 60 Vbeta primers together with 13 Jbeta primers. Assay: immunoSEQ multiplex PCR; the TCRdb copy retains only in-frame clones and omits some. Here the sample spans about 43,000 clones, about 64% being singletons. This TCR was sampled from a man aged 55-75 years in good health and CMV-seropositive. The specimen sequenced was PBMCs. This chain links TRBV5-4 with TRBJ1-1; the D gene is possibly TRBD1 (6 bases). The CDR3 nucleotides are TGTGCCAGCAGCATAGAGGGACACCTTGAAGCTTTCTTT. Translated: CASSIEGHLEAFF. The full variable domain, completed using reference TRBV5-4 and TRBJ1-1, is ETGVTQSPTHLIKTRGQQVTLRCSSQSGHNTVSWYQQALGQGPQFIFQYYREEENGRGNFPPRFSGLQFPNYSSELNVNALELDDSALYLCASSIEGHLEAFFGQGTRLTVV.